These 18 T cell receptor beta chains originate from one sample sequenced in a study of blood T cell repertoires in COVID-19. The protocol was immunoSEQ multiplex PCR, while the TCRdb copy is restricted to in-frame clones and leaves out a portion. Among 200,000 to 250,000 clones listed, about 86% were seen once. The sample comprised PBMCs or T cells enriched from blood (not recorded which). The receptors come from a woman in her forties with acute COVID-19.

The V gene is TRBV27, the J gene TRBJ1-5; 11 bases match TRBD1. V was pared by 2 bases and J by 0 bases, with 12 bases of the junction left unmatched. Germline CDR1 MNHEY, CDR2 SMNVEV (reference sequence). The CDR3 extends over 20 amino acids. The CDR3 region is CASSLKGQGGSVNSNQPQHF. Written as DNA, the CDR3 is TGTGCCAGCAGTTTAAAGGGACAGGGGGGTTCCGTCAATAGCAATCAGCCCCAGCATTTT.

The rearrangement joins TRBV7-3 to TRBJ2-2, with TRBD2 matching 7 bases. Germline V gene sequence: CDR1 SGHTA, CDR2 FQGTGA. J lost 7 bases, V lost 5 bases, and 13 bases had no gene match. CDR3 length: 16 residues. CDR3 in amino acids: CASSDELRGRGGELFF. As DNA, the CDR3 is TGTGCCAGCAGCGATGAGCTTAGAGGGAGGGGCGGGGAGCTGTTTTTT.

The genes are TRBV4-2 and TRBJ2-7, with TRBD2 identical over 10 bases. CDR3 size: 17 residues. Trimming cost V 0 bases and J 5 bases; bases outside gene matches: 10. Germline V gives CDR1 LGHNA, CDR2 YNFKEQ. The CDR3 protein is CASSQDRWTSGTHEQYF. The DNA for the CDR3 is TGTGCCAGCAGCCAAGATCGGTGGACTAGCGGCACTCACGAGCAGTACTTC.

CDR3 DNA: TGCGCCAGCAGCCCCCCCGAGAGGGCAGGGGGAGGCACCGGGGAGCTGTTTTTT. This translates into CASSPPERAGGGTGELFF. The gene calls are TRBV4-1 and TRBJ2-2; a weak D match, TRBD1 (7 bases). The CDR3 is 18 residues long. CDR1 is MGHRA, CDR2 YSYEKL, per germline. Trimming pared 4 bases from V and 4 bases from J, leaving 22 bases between.

The V call is TRBV6-5, the J call TRBJ1-1; D may be TRBD1 (6 bases). CDR3 length: 15 amino acids. Germline CDR1 MNHEY, CDR2 SVGAGI. The ends were cut back, 0 bases at V and 4 bases at J, with 12 bases in the middle. Here the CDR3 DNA reads TGTGCCAGCAGTTACTCGCAGGGGAAGGCCACTGAAGCTTTCTTT. Protein product: CASSYSQGKATEAFF.

This clone came up a few times. The rearrangement links TRBV3-1 (or the pseudogene TRBV3-2) to TRBJ2-2, with D perhaps TRBD1 (6 bases). Germline V lookup: CDR1 LGHDT, CDR2 YNNKEL (reference sequence). There are 16 residues in the CDR3. Between the trimmed V and J ends, which lost 0 bases and 1 base, there was a span of 9 bases. The CDR3 DNA follows: TGTGCCAGCAGCCAAGAAACGGGACAGAACACCGGGGAGCTGTTTTTT. This gives the protein CASSQETGQNTGELFF.

In DNA, the CDR3 is TGTGCCAGTAGTATAGCGGACAGGGGGAGGGAGACCCAGTACTTC. This codes for CASSIADRGRETQYF. The chain links TRBV19 to TRBJ2-5; 10 positions match TRBD1. Germline-derived CDR1 and CDR2 are LNHDA and SQIVND (reference sequence). The CDR3 spans 15 residues. J was trimmed by 5 bases and V by 1 base; bases with no gene match: 4.

This clone has more than one count but fewer than ten. In DNA, the CDR3 is TGTGCCAGTAGTCCGCGGACAGTTATCTCCCCCTACGAGCAGTACTTC. It translates to CASSPRTVISPYEQYF. J is TRBJ2-7 and V is TRBV19; D perhaps matches TRBD1 (6 bases). The V and J ends lost 5 bases and 2 bases respectively, with 19 bases between them. The germline gives CDR1 LNHDA, CDR2 SQIVND (reference sequence). The CDR3 is 16 amino acids.

The V call is TRBV28, the J call TRBJ1-1; D call uncertain. There are 16 residues in the CDR3. The ends were cut back, 4 bases at V and 5 bases at J, with 20 bases in the middle. Germline V gives CDR1 MDHEN, CDR2 SYDVKM. This CDR3 reads CASSSVGGNYGTEAFF. CDR3 nucleotide sequence: TGTGCCAGCAGTTCGGTAGGAGGCAACTATGGGACTGAAGCTTTCTTT.

The chain recombines TRBV7-9 with TRBJ1-1; D possibly corresponds to TRBD1 (5 bases). Trimming took 3 bases from V and 4 from J, leaving 9 bases between them. Germline CDR1 and CDR2: SEHNR and FQNEAQ (reference sequence). The CDR3 spans 13 residues. The CDR3 reads CASSFGGVTEAFF. The CDR3 DNA reads as TGTGCCAGCAGCTTCGGGGGAGTCACTGAAGCTTTCTTT.

This clone was counted a single time. This sequence joins TRBV30 and TRBJ1-5; TRBD1 is a possible D gene (5 bases). V lost 0 bases, J lost 3 bases, and 6 bases lay in between. Germline V CDR1 and CDR2: GTSNPN, SVGIG (reference sequence). This CDR3 region has 13 residues. CDR3 in amino acids: CAWSVQDNQPQHF. The CDR3 bases are TGTGCCTGGAGTGTACAGGACAATCAGCCCCAGCATTTT.

This clone appeared once. The chain employs TRBV5-1 and TRBJ1-2, with 7 bases identical to TRBD1. With V trimmed by 1 base and J by 8 bases, 8 bases remained unmatched. CDR1 is SGHRS, CDR2 YFSETQ, per germline. The CDR3 sequence is 14 residues long. The CDR3 loop reads CASSLPQGENGYTF. CDR3 nucleotide sequence: TGCGCCAGCAGCTTGCCCCAGGGGGAAAACGGCTACACCTTC.

This clone was observed a few times. The V call is TRBV7-9, the J call TRBJ2-2; 8 nucleotides line up with TRBD2. Trimming at V came to 5 bases and at J to 7 bases, leaving 9 bases not matched to a gene. This CDR3 has 15 amino acids. Germline V CDR1 and CDR2: SEHNR, FQNEAQ (reference sequence). The CDR3 sequence: CASSQSGTRDGELFF. Written as DNA, the CDR3 is TGTGCCAGCAGCCAGTCCGGGACTAGGGACGGGGAGCTGTTTTTT.

In regard to this clone: Other nucleotide sequences in the sample specify the same CDR3. The V and J genes are TRBV11-3 and TRBJ2-7, with D tentatively TRBD2 (5 bases). V lost 0 bases, J lost 1 base, and 10 bases lay in between. CDR1 is SGHNT, CDR2 YENEEA, per germline. CDR3 length: 15 amino acids. CDR3 nucleotides: TGTGCCAGCAGCTTAGAAAGCGGACTTTCCTACGAGCAGTACTTC. This codes for CASSLESGLSYEQYF. The full variable domain, its missing parts supplied by reference TRBV11-3 and TRBJ2-7, is EAGVVQSPRYKIIEKKQPVAFWCNPISGHNTLYWYLQNLGQGPELLIRYENEEAVDDSQLPKDRFSAERLKGVDSTLKIQPAELGDSAVYLCASSLESGLSYEQYFGPGTRLTVT.

This clone was seen a single time. The rearrangement uses TRBV3-1 (or the pseudogene TRBV3-2) and TRBJ2-3; the D gene is possibly TRBD2 (5 bases). The germline CDR1 and CDR2 sequences are LGHDT and YNNKEL (reference sequence). V was shortened by 3 bases and J by 1 base, with 11 bases between the two germline ends. The CDR3 spans 15 residues. CDR3 loop: CASSQRTGGTDTQYF. The CDR3 coding sequence is TGTGCCAGCAGCCAGAGGACTGGCGGCACAGATACGCAGTATTTT.

This clone was recorded a few times. The chain links TRBV7-9 to TRBJ1-6; D perhaps matches TRBD1 (6 bases). Germline CDR1 SEHNR, CDR2 FQNEAQ (reference sequence). The CDR3 has 16 amino acids. V gave up 5 bases and J gave up 2 bases, with 13 bases separating them. In DNA, the CDR3 is TGTGCCAGCAGCCCGGGGGGCAGGACCTATAATTCACCCCTCCACTTT. This gives the protein CASSPGGRTYNSPLHF. Variable domain in full (rest from reference TRBV7-9 and TRBJ1-6): DTGVSQNPRHKITKRGQNVTFRCDPISEHNRLYWYRQTLGQGPEFLTYFQNEAQLEKSRLLSDRFSAERPKGSFSTLEIQRTEQGDSAMYLCASSPGGRTYNSPLHFGNGTRLTVT.

This clone was recorded once. V and J are TRBV24-1 and TRBJ2-3; no firm D call. The V and J ends lost 4 bases and 1 base respectively, with 17 bases between them. Germline assignment: CDR1 KGHDR and CDR2 SFDVKD. This CDR3 comprises 17 residues. For the CDR3, the DNA is TGTGCCACCAGTGACCCGGGTCGGCCCCGGGGCACAGATACGCAGTATTTT. Encoded protein: CATSDPGRPRGTDTQYF.

The chain uses TRBV4-1 and TRBJ1-5; TRBD1 aligns across 7 bases. Trimming at V came to 1 base and at J to 7 bases, leaving 7 bases not matched to a gene. Germline V gene lookup returns CDR1 MGHRA and CDR2 YSYEKL. The CDR3 spans 15 residues. The CDR3 DNA sequence: TGCGCCAGCAGCCAAGGGACAGGCTCATGGCAGCCCCAGCATTTT. Translation: CASSQGTGSWQPQHF.